These 18 T cell receptor beta chains were sequenced from one sample in a study of glioma-infiltrating T cells. TCR alpha and beta CDR3 regions were amplified from RNA using iRepertoire nested multiplex PCR. TCRdb itself ran the multiplex PCR reads through MiXCR, one entry per CDR3 protein. The table lists about 20,000 distinct CDR3 sequences, 20% to 25% of them singletons, with approximately 14% in the top ten. The sample consisted of glioma tissue, nonneoplastic brain tissue, or PBMCs (not recorded which). All receptors come from a human donor with low-grade glioma or glioblastoma, undergoing nonglioma brain surgery, or in good health (not recorded which).

This clonotype was counted only a few times. The chain uses TRBV19 and TRBJ2-5, with D perhaps TRBD2 (5 bases). Trimming stripped 3 bases from V and 2 bases from J, with 13 bases between. Per germline, CDR1 LNHDA and CDR2 SQIVND (reference sequence). The CDR3 spans 15 residues. CDR3 loop: CASSISRTRQETQYF. The CDR3 region has the DNA TGTGCCAGTAGTATTTCCAGGACTCGGCAAGAGACCCAGTACTTC.

The chain is built from TRBV4-1 and TRBJ2-2; no reliable D call. Germline CDR1 MGHRA, CDR2 YSYEKL. This CDR3 comprises 12 residues. V dropped 6 bases and J dropped 6 bases, with 8 bases sitting between them. DNA of the CDR3: TGCGCCAGCAGGGCTCCACCCGGGGAGCTGTTTTTT. Translating it yields CASRAPPGELFF.

Concerning this clonotype: A read error may produce the germline difference seen at one junction end. The chain recombines TRBV28 with TRBJ1-2; tentative D call: TRBD1 (6 bases). The CDR3 loop spans 12 amino acids. CDR1 and CDR2 (germline): MDHEN, SYDVKM. This CDR3 reads CASSLGGLGYTF. In nucleotides, the CDR3 is TGTGCCAGCAGTTTAGGGGGGCTAGGCTACACGTTC.

The genes are TRBV12-3 or TRBV12-4 and TRBJ1-2; no reliable D call. V was trimmed by 5 bases and J by 8 bases, leaving 15 bases between them. This CDR3 is built from 13 residues. CDR3 sequence reads: CASSKGSHGGYTF. The CDR3 DNA is TGTGCCAGCAGTAAGGGAAGTCACGGAGGCTACACCTTC.

The rearrangement uses TRBV6-6 and TRBJ2-5; 12 bases fit TRBD2. The CDR3 contains 18 residues. J was trimmed by 1 base and V by 2 bases; bases with no gene match: 8. The germline gives CDR1 MNHNY, CDR2 SVGAGI (reference sequence). CDR3 sequence reads: CASSYGTSGGYFQETQYF. The CDR3 region has the DNA TGTGCCAGCAGTTACGGAACTAGCGGGGGGTACTTCCAAGAGACCCAGTACTTC.

The gene calls are TRBV20-1 and TRBJ1-4; D is unresolved. V was trimmed by 1 base and J by 8 bases, leaving 20 bases between them. The CDR3 contains 16 residues. Per germline, CDR1 DFQATT and CDR2 SNEGSKA (reference sequence). CDR3 nucleotides: TGCAGTGCTAGAGCCCACCAGCGGGGTAGTGGAGAAAAACTGTTTTTT. This codes for CSARAHQRGSGEKLFF.

This clonotype was recorded at least ten times. The chain is built from TRBV20-1 and TRBJ1-1, with 12 nucleotides matching TRBD1. This CDR3 is 15 amino acids long. V dropped 3 bases and J dropped 4; count of bases not matched to a gene: 6. Germline-derived CDR1 and CDR2 are DFQATT and SNEGSKA (reference sequence). For the CDR3, the DNA is TGCAGTGCTAGCAGCGGGACAGGGGGCTTCACTGAAGCTTTCTTT. Translating it yields CSASSGTGGFTEAFF.

This clonotype has a count of ten or more. The chain couples TRBV20-1 to TRBJ2-1; 9 bases agree with TRBD1. CDR1 and CDR2 from the germline V gene are DFQATT and SNEGSKA (reference sequence). The CDR3 spans 14 residues. V was pared by 3 bases and J by 9 bases, with 9 bases of the junction left unmatched. CDR3 in DNA: TGCAGTGCTAGTACAGGGGGCTTATCCGCTGAGCAGTTCTTC. As protein: CSASTGGLSAEQFF.

Turning to this clonotype: At one of its ends the junction is not consistent with the germline gene, which may arise from a read error. This chain uses TRBV4-1 with TRBJ2-7, with TRBD2 identical over 14 bases. Germline CDR1 and CDR2: MGHRA and YSYEKL. This CDR3 contains 15 residues. The CDR3 nucleotides are TGCGCCAGCATCCAAGGGACTAGCGGGGGCTACGAGCAGTACTTC. Translated: CASIQGTSGGYEQYF.

This clonotype appeared many times. This rearrangement joins TRBV20-1 to TRBJ1-5; TRBD1 matches 8 bases. Germline CDR1 and CDR2: DFQATT and SNEGSKA (reference sequence). Losses at the gene ends were 3 bases for V and 4 bases for J; bases not matched to a gene: 8. The CDR3 consists of 15 residues. The DNA for the CDR3 is TGCAGTGCTAGGTGGACAGGGAGTAGGAATCAGCCCCAGCATTTT. This sequence encodes CSARWTGSRNQPQHF.

This clonotype occurred many times. V is TRBV6-1 and J is TRBJ2-7, with TRBD1 matching over 8 bases. This CDR3 comprises 13 residues. The germline V gene encodes CDR1 MNHNS and CDR2 SASEGT. With V trimmed by 10 bases and J by 6 bases, 11 bases remained unmatched. CDR3 residues: CATYGQGNLEQYF. For the CDR3, the DNA is TGTGCCACCTATGGACAGGGCAACCTCGAGCAGTACTTC.

This clonotype appeared a few times. The chain joins TRBV7-3 to TRBJ2-2; D unresolved. V lost 5 bases, J lost 10 bases, and 11 bases lay in between. Per germline, CDR1 SGHTA and CDR2 FQGTGA. CDR3 length equals 12 residues. CDR3 sequence reads: CASSPSDQELFF. As DNA, the CDR3 is TGTGCCAGCAGCCCCTCGGACCAGGAGCTGTTTTTT.

With regard to this clonotype: A much larger clone lies one base from this, so it may be a read error. This chain joins TRBV7-9 and TRBJ1-6; a weak D match, TRBD1 (5 bases). The length of the CDR3 is 14 residues. CDR1 SEHNR and CDR2 FQNEAQ come from the germline V gene (reference sequence). The CDR3 here is CARSTGQANSPLHF. CDR3 bases: TGTGCCCGCAGCACTGGACAAGCAAATTCACCCCTCCACTTT.

At least ten counts were recorded for this clonotype. The rearrangement links TRBV20-1 to TRBJ1-6; 7 bases fit TRBD1. Germline CDR1 is DFQATT and CDR2 is SNEGSKA (reference sequence). This CDR3 is 20 amino acids long. Trimming at V came to 6 bases and at J to 0 bases, leaving 20 bases not matched to a gene. The CDR3, as DNA: TGCAGTGCCACCCGGGACAGCGCCTTTTTTTTCAGCTCCTATAATTCACCCCTCCACTTT. Encoded protein: CSATRDSAFFFSSYNSPLHF.

This chain links TRBV7-2 with TRBJ1-3, with a possible D match to TRBD1 (5 bases). CDR1 is SGHTA and CDR2 is FQGNSA in the germline V gene. This CDR3 has 15 residues. V lost 3 bases, J lost 1 base, and 10 bases lay in between. CDR3 sequence reads: CASSFYSGSGNTIYF. Here the CDR3 DNA reads TGTGCCAGCAGCTTTTACTCAGGGTCTGGAAACACCATATATTTT.

Ten or more counts support this clonotype. The gene calls are TRBV24-1 and TRBJ1-2; D unclear. Germline values: CDR1 KGHDR, CDR2 SFDVKD. This CDR3 has 11 residues. V lost 4 bases, J lost 5 bases, and 4 bases lay in between. The CDR3 sequence: CATSDHYGYTF. In nucleotides, the CDR3 is TGTGCCACCAGTGACCATTATGGCTACACCTTC.

The V and J genes are TRBV4-1 and TRBJ2-2; D unclear. Trimming pared 0 bases from V and 6 bases from J, leaving 8 bases between. The germline CDR1 and CDR2 sequences are MGHRA and YSYEKL. CDR3 length equals 14 residues. This CDR3 is CASSQDRRSGELFF. CDR3 bases: TGCGCCAGCAGCCAAGATAGACGGTCCGGGGAGCTGTTTTTT.

The genes are TRBV6-2 or TRBV6-3 and TRBJ2-3, with D possibly being TRBD2 (7 bases). The CDR3 has 15 amino acids. CDR1 is MNHEY, CDR2 SVGEGT, per germline. V was clipped by 3 bases and J by 0 bases, with 10 bases between them. Written as DNA, the CDR3 is TGTGCCAGCAGTTATGGGGGGGCCAGCACAGATACGCAGTATTTT. This encodes CASSYGGASTDTQYF.